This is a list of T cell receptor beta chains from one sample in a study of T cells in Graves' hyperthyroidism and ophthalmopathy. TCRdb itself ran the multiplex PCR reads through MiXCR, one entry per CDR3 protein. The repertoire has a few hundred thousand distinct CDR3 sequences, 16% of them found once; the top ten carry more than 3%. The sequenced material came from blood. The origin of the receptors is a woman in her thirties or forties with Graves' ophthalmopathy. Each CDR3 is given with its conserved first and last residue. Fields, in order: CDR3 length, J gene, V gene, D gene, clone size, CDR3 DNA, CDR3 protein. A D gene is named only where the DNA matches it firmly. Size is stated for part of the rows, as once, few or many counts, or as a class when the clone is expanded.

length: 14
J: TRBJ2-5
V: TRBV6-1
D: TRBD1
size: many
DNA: TGTGCCAGCAGCCCAAACAGGGGTGGGGAGACCCAGTACTTC
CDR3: CASSPNRGGETQYF

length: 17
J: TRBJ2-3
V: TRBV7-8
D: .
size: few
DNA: TGTGCCAGCAGCTCCCGAAGAGGTCCCGCCTCCACAGATACGCAGTATTTT
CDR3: CASSSRRGPASTDTQYF

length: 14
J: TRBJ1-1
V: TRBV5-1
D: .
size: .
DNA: TGCGCCAGCAGCGTCCGGGCAGGGTTCACTGAAGCTTTCTTT
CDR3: CASSVRAGFTEAFF

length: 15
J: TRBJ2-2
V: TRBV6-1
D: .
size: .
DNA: TGTGCCAGCACCTCCCAGGGTTGGGGGACCGGGGAGCTGTTTTTT
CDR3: CASTSQGWGTGELFF

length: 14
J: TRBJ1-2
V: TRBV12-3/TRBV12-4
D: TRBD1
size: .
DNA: TGTGCCAGCAGCTCGGACAGGAGTGCCTATGGCTACACCTTC
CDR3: CASSSDRSAYGYTF

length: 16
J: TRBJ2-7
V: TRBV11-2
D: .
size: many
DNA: TGTGCCAGCAGCTCCTTGCCGGGTTCGGGATCCTACGAGCAGTACTTC
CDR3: CASSSLPGSGSYEQYF

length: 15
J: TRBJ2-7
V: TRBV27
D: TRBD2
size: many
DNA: TGTGCCAGCAGTTTGATTAGCGGGCCCCAGTACGAGCAGTACTTC
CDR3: CASSLISGPQYEQYF

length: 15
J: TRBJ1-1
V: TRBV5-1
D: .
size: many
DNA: TGCGCCAGCAGCTCCAGTAGCCATTCCATCCCTGAAGCTTTCTTT
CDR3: CASSSSSHSIPEAFF

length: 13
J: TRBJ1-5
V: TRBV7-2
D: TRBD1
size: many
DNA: TGTGCCAGCAGCCGGGACAGGGGTCAGCCCCAGCATTTT
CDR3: CASSRDRGQPQHF

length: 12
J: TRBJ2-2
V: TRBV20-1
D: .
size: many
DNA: TGCAGTCGGACAGACAACACCGGGGAGCTGTTTTTT
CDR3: CSRTDNTGELFF

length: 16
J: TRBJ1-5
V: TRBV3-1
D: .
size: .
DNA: TGTGCCAGCAGCTCGGGGTCAGGGAGTGTCAATCAGCCCCAGCATTTT
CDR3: CASSSGSGSVNQPQHF

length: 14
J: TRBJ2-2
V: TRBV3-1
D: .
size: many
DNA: TGTGCCAGCAGCCAAGCGACTCGCTCCGGGGAGCTGTTTTTT
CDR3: CASSQATRSGELFF

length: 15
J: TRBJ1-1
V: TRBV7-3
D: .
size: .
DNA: TGTGCCAGCAGCTCCTCTCCCCTTCCGGGTAGTGAAGCTTTCTTT
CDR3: CASSSSPLPGSEAFF

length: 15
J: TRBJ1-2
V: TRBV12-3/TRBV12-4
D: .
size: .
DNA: TGTGCCAGCAGTTCAGGGGCCGGTACAGGGTATGGCTACACCTTC
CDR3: CASSSGAGTGYGYTF

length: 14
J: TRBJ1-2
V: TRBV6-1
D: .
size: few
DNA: TGTGCCAGCAGTGAGGCAGGGTCCTTCTATGGCTACACCTTC
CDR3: CASSEAGSFYGYTF

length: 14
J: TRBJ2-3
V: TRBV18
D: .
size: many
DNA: TGTGCCAGCTCCTCATACTATAGCACAGATACGCAGTATTTT
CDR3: CASSSYYSTDTQYF

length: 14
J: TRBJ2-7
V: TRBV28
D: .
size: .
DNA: TGTGCCAGCAGTCTCCTAGGGGACTCCTACGAGCAGTACTTC
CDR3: CASSLLGDSYEQYF

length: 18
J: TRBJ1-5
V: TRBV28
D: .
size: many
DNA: TGTGCCAGCAGTTTAAGTCTGCGGACGGGGAACAGCAATCAGCCCCAGCATTTT
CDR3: CASSLSLRTGNSNQPQHF

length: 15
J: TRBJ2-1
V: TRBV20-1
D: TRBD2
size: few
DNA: TGCAGTGCTAGTACTCAGCTAGCGGGAATGTTTGAGCAGTTCTTC
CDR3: CSASTQLAGMFEQFF

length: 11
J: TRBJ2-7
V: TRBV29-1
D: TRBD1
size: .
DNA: TGCAGCGCCGGACAGGCCTACGAGCAGTACTTC
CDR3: CSAGQAYEQYF

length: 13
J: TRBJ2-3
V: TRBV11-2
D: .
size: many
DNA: TGTGCCAGCGAGGTTATGGGCACAGATACGCAGTATTTT
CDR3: CASEVMGTDTQYF

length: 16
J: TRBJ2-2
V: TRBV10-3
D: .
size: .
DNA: TGTGCCGTCAACCCCTCTAGCTCCACGAACACCGGGGAGCTGTTTTTT
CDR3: CAVNPSSSTNTGELFF

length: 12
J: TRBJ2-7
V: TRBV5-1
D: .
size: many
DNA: TGCGCCAGCAGCTTTGGATTGGGCGAGCAGTACTTC
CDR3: CASSFGLGEQYF